The 8 T cell receptor beta chains reported below all come from one sample, sequenced in a study of blood T cells in healthy people across ages. Then a second PCR, running roughly 7 to 11 cycles, was carried out with a sample-barcoded 5' primer and a J-beta primer mix. TCRdb used MiXCR to reprocess the 5' RACE reads, holding one entry per CDR3 protein. The data hold fewer than 800,000 distinct CDR3 sequences, with approximately 21% observed a single time. The specimen sequenced was blood. The receptors originated from a man in his 70s in good health.

The J gene is TRBJ2-2, the V gene TRBV24-1; weak D call: TRBD2 (6 bases). Per germline, CDR1 KGHDR and CDR2 SFDVKD. The CDR3 sequence is 18 residues long. The V and J ends lost 4 bases and 0 bases respectively, with 17 bases between them. The CDR3 loop is CATSDPQPPGANTGELFF. CDR3 nucleotide sequence: TGTGCCACCAGTGACCCCCAACCCCCGGGGGCGAACACCGGGGAGCTGTTTTTT.

This clonotype has ten or more counts. The chain links TRBV20-1 to TRBJ2-5; 11 bases match TRBD1. CDR1 and CDR2 (germline): DFQATT, SNEGSKA (reference sequence). V was pared by 3 bases and J by 5 bases, with 5 bases of the junction left unmatched. The CDR3 covers 14 residues. The CDR3 region has the DNA TGCAGTGCTAGTAAGGGACAGGGGGTTGAGACCCAGTACTTC. Its translation is CSASKGQGVETQYF.

There are a few counts of this clonotype. An end of the junction differs from the germline gene, which may be a read error. The genes are TRBV12-3 or TRBV12-4 and TRBJ2-3, with 7 bases identical to TRBD2. This CDR3 is 16 amino acids long. The CDR3 DNA reads as TGTGCCAGCAGATTAGCGGCGGGAGCGGTCACAGATACGCAGTATTTT. This encodes CASRLAAGAVTDTQYF.

The J gene is TRBJ2-3, the V gene TRBV12-3 or TRBV12-4; possibly TRBD1 or TRBD2 for D (6 bases each). The V end was cut by 5 bases, the J end by 8 bases, with 20 bases between. This CDR3 has 15 residues. The CDR3 loop reads CASSLWNRGQGTQYF. The CDR3 coding sequence is TGTGCCAGCAGTCTCTGGAACCGGGGGCAGGGTACGCAGTATTTT.

The V and J genes are TRBV24-1 and TRBJ1-2, with 7 bases that match TRBD1. Germline assignment: CDR1 KGHDR and CDR2 SFDVKD. The length of the CDR3 is 13 residues. Trimming at V came to 7 bases and at J to 6 bases, leaving 7 bases not matched to a gene. CDR3 sequence reads: CATSATGTDGYTF. The CDR3, as DNA: TGTGCCACCAGCGCAACCGGGACAGATGGCTACACCTTC.

This clonotype was observed a handful of times. This chain links TRBV20-1 with TRBJ1-1, with D tentatively TRBD1 (5 bases). The CDR3 extends over 16 amino acids. Trimming removed 3 bases at V and 1 base at J, with 18 bases between. Germline V gene data show CDR1 as DFQATT and CDR2 as SNEGSKA (reference sequence). The DNA of the CDR3 is TGCAGTGCTAGCGCCCCGGGACGTGCGGGGAACACTGAAGCTTTCTTT. Translation gives CSASAPGRAGNTEAFF.

Many counts were recorded for this clonotype. This chain links TRBV12-3 or TRBV12-4 with TRBJ1-2; a possible D gene is TRBD1 (5 bases). The CDR3 runs to 13 residues. Deletions cut 7 bases from V and 5 bases from J, with 14 bases between. CDR3 nucleotides: TGTGCCAGCATGGACCAGGGCCGTTATGGCTACACCTTC. Translating gives CASMDQGRYGYTF.

This chain uses TRBV6-2 or TRBV6-3 with TRBJ2-7, with D perhaps TRBD1 or TRBD2 (5 bases each). The CDR3 loop spans 14 amino acids. V was trimmed by 1 base and J by 3 bases, leaving 10 bases between them. CDR1 and CDR2 (germline): MNHEY, SVGEGT. CDR3 sequence: CASSYLGPLYEQYF. The CDR3 DNA sequence: TGTGCCAGCAGTTACTTGGGACCGCTCTACGAGCAGTACTTC.